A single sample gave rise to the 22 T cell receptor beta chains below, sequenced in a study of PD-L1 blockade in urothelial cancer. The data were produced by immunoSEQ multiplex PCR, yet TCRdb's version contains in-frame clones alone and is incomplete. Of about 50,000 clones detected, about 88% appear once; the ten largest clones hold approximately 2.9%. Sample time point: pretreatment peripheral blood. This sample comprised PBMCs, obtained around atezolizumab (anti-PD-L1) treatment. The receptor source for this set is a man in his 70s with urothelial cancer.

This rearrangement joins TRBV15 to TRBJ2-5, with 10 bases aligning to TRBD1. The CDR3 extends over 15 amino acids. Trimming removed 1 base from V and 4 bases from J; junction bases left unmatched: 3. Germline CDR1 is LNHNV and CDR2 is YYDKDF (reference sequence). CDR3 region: CATSRGQGATETQYF. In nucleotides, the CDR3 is TGTGCCACCAGCAGAGGACAGGGGGCCACAGAGACCCAGTACTTC.

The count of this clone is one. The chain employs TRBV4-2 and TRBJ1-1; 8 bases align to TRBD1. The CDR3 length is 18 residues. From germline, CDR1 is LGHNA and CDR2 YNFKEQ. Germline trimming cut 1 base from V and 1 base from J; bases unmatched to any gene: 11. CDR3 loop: CASSQGTQGARGNTEAFF. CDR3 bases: TGTGCCAGCAGCCAAGGTACTCAGGGGGCACGGGGGAACACTGAAGCTTTCTTT.

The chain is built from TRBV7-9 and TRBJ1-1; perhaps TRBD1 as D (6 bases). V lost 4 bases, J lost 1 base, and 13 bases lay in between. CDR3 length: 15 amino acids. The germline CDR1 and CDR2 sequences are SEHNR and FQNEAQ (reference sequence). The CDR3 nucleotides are TGTGCCAGCAGCTCGGGGGGGCAGGGGAACACTGAAGCTTTCTTT. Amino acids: CASSSGGQGNTEAFF.

CDR3 residues: CASREGTQETQYF. CDR3 nucleotides: TGCGCCAGCAGAGAAGGGACTCAAGAGACCCAGTACTTC. V is TRBV5-1 and J is TRBJ2-5; possible D gene TRBD2, 6 bases. In germline, CDR1 is SGHRS, CDR2 YFSETQ. The V and J ends lost 5 bases and 2 bases respectively, with 10 bases between them. This CDR3 has 13 residues.

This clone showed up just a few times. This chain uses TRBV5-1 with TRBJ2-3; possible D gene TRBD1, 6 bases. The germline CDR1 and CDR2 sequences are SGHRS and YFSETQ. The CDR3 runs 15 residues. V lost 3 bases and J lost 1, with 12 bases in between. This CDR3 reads CASSSNRVRTDTQYF. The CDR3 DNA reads TGCGCCAGCAGCTCCAACAGGGTGCGCACAGATACGCAGTATTTT.

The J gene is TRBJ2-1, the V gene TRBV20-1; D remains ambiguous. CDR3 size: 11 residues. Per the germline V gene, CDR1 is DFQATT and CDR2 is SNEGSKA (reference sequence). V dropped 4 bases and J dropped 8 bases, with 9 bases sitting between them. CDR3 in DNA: TGCAGTGCTACAGCGAGAGATGAGCAGTTCTTC. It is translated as CSATARDEQFF.

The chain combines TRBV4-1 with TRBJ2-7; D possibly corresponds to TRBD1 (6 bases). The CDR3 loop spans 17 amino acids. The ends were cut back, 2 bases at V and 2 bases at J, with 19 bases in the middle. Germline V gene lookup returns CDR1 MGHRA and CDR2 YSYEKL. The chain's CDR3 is CASSQYILNRATYEQYF. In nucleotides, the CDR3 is TGCGCCAGCAGCCAATACATCTTAAACAGGGCTACCTACGAGCAGTACTTC.

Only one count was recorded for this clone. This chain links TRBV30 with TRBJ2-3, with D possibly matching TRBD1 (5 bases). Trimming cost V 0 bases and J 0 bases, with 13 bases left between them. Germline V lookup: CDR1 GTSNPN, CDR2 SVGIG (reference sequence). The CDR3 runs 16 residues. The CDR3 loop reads CAWSVQDAASTDTQYF. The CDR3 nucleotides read TGTGCCTGGAGTGTACAGGACGCCGCTAGCACAGATACGCAGTATTTT.

CDR3 sequence: CASSLGQGTDGYTF. The CDR3 DNA reads as TGCGCCAGCAGCCTTGGACAGGGGACCGATGGCTACACCTTC. The genes are TRBV5-1 and TRBJ1-2; the match to TRBD1 covers 9 bases. The CDR3 is 14 amino acids. V lost 4 bases to trimming and J lost 6 bases; unmatched junction nucleotides: 7. The V gene's germline CDR1 is SGHRS and CDR2 YFSETQ.

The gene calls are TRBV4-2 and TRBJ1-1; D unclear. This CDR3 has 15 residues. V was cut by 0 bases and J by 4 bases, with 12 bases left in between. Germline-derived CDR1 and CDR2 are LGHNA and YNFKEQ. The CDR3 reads CASSQDRWAGTEAFF. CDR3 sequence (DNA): TGTGCCAGCAGCCAAGATAGGTGGGCAGGCACTGAAGCTTTCTTT.

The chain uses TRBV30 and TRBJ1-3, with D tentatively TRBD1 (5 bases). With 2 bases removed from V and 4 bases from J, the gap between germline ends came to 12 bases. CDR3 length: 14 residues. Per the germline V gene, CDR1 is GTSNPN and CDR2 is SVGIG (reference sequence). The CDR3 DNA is TGTGCCTGGAGTACCGGGGGATCGGGAAACACCATATATTTT. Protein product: CAWSTGGSGNTIYF.

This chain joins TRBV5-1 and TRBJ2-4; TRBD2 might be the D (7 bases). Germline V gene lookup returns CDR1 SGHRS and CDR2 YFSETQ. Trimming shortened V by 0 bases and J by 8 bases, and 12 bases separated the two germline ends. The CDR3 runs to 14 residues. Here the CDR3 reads CASSLGGGEDIQYF. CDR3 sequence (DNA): TGCGCCAGCAGCTTGGGGGGGGGCGAAGACATTCAGTACTTC.

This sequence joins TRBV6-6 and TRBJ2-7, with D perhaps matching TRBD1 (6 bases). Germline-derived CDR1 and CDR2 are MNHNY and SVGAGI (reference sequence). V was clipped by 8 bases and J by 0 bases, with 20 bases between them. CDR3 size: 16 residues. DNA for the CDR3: TGTGCCAGCGGAGATGCGACAGGTGGGAGCTCCTACGAGCAGTACTTC. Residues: CASGDATGGSSYEQYF.

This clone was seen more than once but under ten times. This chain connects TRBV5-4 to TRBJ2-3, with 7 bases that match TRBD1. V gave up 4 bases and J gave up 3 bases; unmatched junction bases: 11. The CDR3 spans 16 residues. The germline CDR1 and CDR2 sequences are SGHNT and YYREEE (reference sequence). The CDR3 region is CASSLATGALTDTQYF. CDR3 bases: TGTGCCAGCAGCCTCGCAACAGGGGCGCTGACAGATACGCAGTATTTT.

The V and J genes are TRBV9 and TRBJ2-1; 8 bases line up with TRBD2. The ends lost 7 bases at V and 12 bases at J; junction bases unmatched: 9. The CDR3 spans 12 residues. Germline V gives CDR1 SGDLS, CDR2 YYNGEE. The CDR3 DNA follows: TGTGCCAGCGAAGGCCCCGGGAGGGGGCAGTTCTTC. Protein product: CASEGPGRGQFF.

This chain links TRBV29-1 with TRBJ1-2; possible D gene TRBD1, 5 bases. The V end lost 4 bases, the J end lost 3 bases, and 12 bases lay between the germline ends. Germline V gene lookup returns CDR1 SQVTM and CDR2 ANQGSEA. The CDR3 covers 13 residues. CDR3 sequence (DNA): TGCAGCGTTGGAGGAGGGGCGGACTATGGCTACACCTTC. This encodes CSVGGGADYGYTF.

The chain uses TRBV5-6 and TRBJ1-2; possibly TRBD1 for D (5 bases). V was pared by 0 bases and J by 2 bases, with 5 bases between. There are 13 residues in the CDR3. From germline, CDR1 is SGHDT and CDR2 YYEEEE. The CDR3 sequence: CASSLDRNYGYTF. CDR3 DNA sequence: TGTGCCAGCAGCTTGGACAGGAACTATGGCTACACCTTC.

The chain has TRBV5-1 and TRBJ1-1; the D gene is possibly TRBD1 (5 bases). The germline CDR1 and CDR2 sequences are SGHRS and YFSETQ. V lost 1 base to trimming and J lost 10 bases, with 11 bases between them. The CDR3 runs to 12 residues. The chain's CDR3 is CASSLQGSAAFF. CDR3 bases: TGCGCCAGCAGCTTGCAGGGATCGGCAGCTTTCTTT.

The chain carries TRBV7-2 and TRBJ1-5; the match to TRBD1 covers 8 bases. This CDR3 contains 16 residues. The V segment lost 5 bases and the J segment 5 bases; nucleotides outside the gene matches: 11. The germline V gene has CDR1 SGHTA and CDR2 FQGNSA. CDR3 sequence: CASSNYGRGRDQPQHF. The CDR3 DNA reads TGTGCCAGCAGCAATTATGGCAGGGGGCGAGATCAGCCCCAGCATTTT.

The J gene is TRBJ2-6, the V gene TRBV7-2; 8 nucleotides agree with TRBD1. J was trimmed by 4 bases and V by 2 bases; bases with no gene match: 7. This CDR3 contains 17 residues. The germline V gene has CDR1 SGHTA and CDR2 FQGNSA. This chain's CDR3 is CASSLQTGAGGANVLTF. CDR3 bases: TGTGCCAGCAGCTTACAGACAGGGGCGGGAGGGGCCAACGTCCTGACTTTC.

The CDR3 bases are TGTGCCAGCAGTTTACAGGACACTGGGGCCAACGTCCTGACTTTC. It encodes CASSLQDTGANVLTF. This chain links TRBV28 with TRBJ2-6; weak D call: TRBD1 (5 bases). V lost 2 bases and J lost 2, with 7 bases in between. The CDR3 covers 15 residues. CDR1 MDHEN and CDR2 SYDVKM come from the germline V gene. Full variable domain (rest looked up from reference TRBV28 and TRBJ2-6): DVKVTQSSRYLVKRTGEKVFLECVQDMDHENMFWYRQDPGLGLRLIYFSYDVKMKEKGDIPEGYSVSREKKERFSLILESASTNQTSMYLCASSLQDTGANVLTFGAGSRLTVL.

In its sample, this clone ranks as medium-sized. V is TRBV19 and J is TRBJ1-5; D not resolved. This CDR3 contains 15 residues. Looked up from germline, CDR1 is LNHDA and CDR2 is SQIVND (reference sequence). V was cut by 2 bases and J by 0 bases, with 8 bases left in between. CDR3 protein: CASSITSHSNQPQHF. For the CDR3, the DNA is TGTGCCAGTAGTATAACATCACATAGCAATCAGCCCCAGCATTTT.